Listed below are T cell receptor beta chains from one sample, sequenced in a study of response to subunit inactivated influenza vaccine. From the RT-PCR reads, TCRdb called clonotypes with MiXCR, one entry per CDR3 protein. Here the sample spans roughly 670,000 distinct CDR3 sequences, 11% to 15% being singletons. The material sequenced was PBMCs from blood, taken 14 to 15 days before vaccination. These receptors all stem from a man aged 50 to 59 who received an inactivated influenza vaccine. Each CDR3 is given with its conserved first and last residue. D genes are given only for firm matches. Size is stated for part of the rows, as once, few or many counts, or as a class when the clone is expanded.

TGTGCCAGCAGTTCCAGGACTAGCCAGACCCAGTACTTC CASSSRTSQTQYF TRBJ2-5 TRBD2 TRBV12-3/TRBV12-4 NA
TGCAGTGCCCGGATCGGGGACAGGGGGCGTGCAGGGGAGCTGTTTTTT CSARIGDRGRAGELFF TRBJ2-2 TRBD1 TRBV20-1 few
TGCAGTGCCACGGGACTGGCCATTTCCTACGAGCAGTACTTC CSATGLAISYEQYF TRBJ2-7 NA TRBV20-1 NA
TGTGCCAGCAGTACAGGGGACAATGAGCAGTTCTTC CASSTGDNEQFF TRBJ2-1 TRBD1 TRBV6-2/TRBV6-3 NA
TGCGCCAGCAGAAGTTGGGTGGAGGGTCCGAATTCACCCCTCCACTTT CASRSWVEGPNSPLHF TRBJ1-6 NA TRBV5-1 NA
TGCAGCGTTGGCAGGGGGGGTGAAAAACTGTTTTTT CSVGRGGEKLFF TRBJ1-4 TRBD1 TRBV29-1 many
TGCTGTGCTAGAGATTTGGGACGGACGAACACCGGGGAGCTGTTTTTT CCARDLGRTNTGELFF TRBJ2-2 NA TRBV20-1 few
TGTGCCTGGTCACAGGGAACCGGGGAGCTGTTTTTT CAWSQGTGELFF TRBJ2-2 NA TRBV30 NA
TGCGCCAGCAGCCCCAGAGTCGGGGGTTCTAGCACAGATACGCAGTATTTT CASSPRVGGSSTDTQYF TRBJ2-3 NA TRBV4-3 NA
TGCGCCAGCAGCTTGGACCGAGATCTCACAGATACGCAGTATTTT CASSLDRDLTDTQYF TRBJ2-3 NA TRBV5-1 many
TGCAGTGCTGGGCCCACCTGGGCAGGGCAAGAGACCCAGTACTTC CSAGPTWAGQETQYF TRBJ2-5 NA TRBV20-1 few
TGTGCCAGCAGCTTGGGGGGCAGGCCCTACGAGCAGTACTTC CASSLGGRPYEQYF TRBJ2-7 NA TRBV5-6 few
TGTGCCAGCAGTCCGTACGGACTAGGAGGAGAGACCCAGTACTTC CASSPYGLGGETQYF TRBJ2-5 TRBD2 TRBV27 few
TGCAGTGCTAGCCCAGGGGGACGTCAGCCCCAGCATTTT CSASPGGRQPQHF TRBJ1-5 TRBD1 TRBV20-1 few
TGTGCCAGCAGCTTTGCCGACAGGCGGAGCGGCTACACCTTC CASSFADRRSGYTF TRBJ1-2 NA TRBV7-9 NA
TGCGCCAGCAGCGTGGGGACAGGTCCGACTGGGGAGCAGTACTTC CASSVGTGPTGEQYF TRBJ2-7 TRBD1 TRBV5-1 few
TGTGCCAGCAGTGAAGCGCCCCCTACCGGGGAGCTGTTTTTT CASSEAPPTGELFF TRBJ2-2 NA TRBV2 once
TGTGCCAGCAGCTTTTTGCGGAGGGAAGAGCAGTTCTTC CASSFLRREEQFF TRBJ2-1 NA TRBV11-3 few
TGTGCCAGTAGCCCCTCGCGGCTGGGTGAGCAGTTCTTC CASSPSRLGEQFF TRBJ2-1 NA TRBV19 NA
TGTGCCAGCAGTTTGAGGATGGGACACTCCTGGTCACCCCTCCACTTT CASSLRMGHSWSPLHF TRBJ1-6 NA TRBV12-3/TRBV12-4 many
TGTGCCAGCAGTTTTGCGGGGGGAAACGTAATAGATACGCAGTATTTT CASSFAGGNVIDTQYF TRBJ2-3 TRBD2 TRBV27 few
TGTGCCAGCAGTGCGAGATTCCTAGCGGTTAGCACAGATACGCAGTATTTT CASSARFLAVSTDTQYF TRBJ2-3 TRBD2 TRBV6-2/TRBV6-3 few
TGCAGTGCTCCTCGGGGCACGACCGAGCAGTACTTC CSAPRGTTEQYF TRBJ2-7 NA TRBV20-1 NA
TGCAGCGTAGCAGGGTTGTTCACTGAAGCTTTCTTT CSVAGLFTEAFF TRBJ1-1 NA TRBV29-1 few
TGCGCCAGCAGCCAAGAATTCGCGGGTCCTCAGCCCCAGCATTTT CASSQEFAGPQPQHF TRBJ1-5 NA TRBV4-3 many
TGTGCCAGCAGCCCTCTGGGACAGGCGATAAAGAAATATGGCTACACCTTC CASSPLGQAIKKYGYTF TRBJ1-2 TRBD1 TRBV9 NA
TGTGCCAGCAGTCTGACCGGGACTTTTCGCTACGAGCAGTACTTC CASSLTGTFRYEQYF TRBJ2-7 NA TRBV12-3/TRBV12-4 NA